This T cell receptor beta chain emerged from a study of tumor and adjacent non-tumor tissue in lung cancer. The wider study: There were roughly 11 adenocarcinoma, a couple of squamous cell carcinoma and 1 small cell lung cancer cases. Study results and limitations: Significantly higher TCR diversity was found in tumor than normal lung. In normal lung, the top 100 clones were significantly more dominant than in tumor.

This clonotype has ten or more counts. Its antigen remains unidentified. TCRbeta libraries were built with three rounds of nested PCR, modified from ARM-PCR. TCRdb reprocessed the multiplex PCR reads with MiXCR, giving one entry per CDR3 protein. Among some 97,000 distinct CDR3 sequences listed, 65% were seen once. V shed 6 bases, J shed 3 bases, and the junction held 6 bases outside the gene matches. Germline values: CDR1 SGHTA, CDR2 FQGTGA. This CDR3 is 14 amino acids long. No cell sorting was done before RNA was extracted from the tissue. Distant lung tissue was collected more than 3 cm away from the tumor edge.

This clonotype was obtained from a man younger than 45 with non-small cell lung cancer. The rearrangement uses TRBV7-3 and TRBJ2-3; 7 positions match TRBD2. Source material: distant non-tumor lung tissue. The CDR3 loop reads CASSGAGLTDTQYF. The CDR3 nucleotides are TGTGCCAGCAGTGGAGCGGGATTGACAGATACGCAGTATTTT.